These 2 T cell receptor beta chains came from one sample sequenced in a study of Tregs in tolerant kidney transplant recipients. The repertoire was sequenced with immunoSEQ multiplex PCR; TCRdb's copy has only in-frame clones and lacks some. Its table lists roughly 30,000 clones. Sequenced here: CD8+ T cells from blood, sampled before the transplant. Every receptor here comes from a human donor who received a combined kidney and bone marrow transplant.

As to this clone: The CDR3 end falls 3 residues outside the read, so it is completed with the germline J gene. The chain has TRBV7-9 and TRBJ2-5; D may be TRBD2 (5 bases). V was pared by 5 bases and J by 5 bases, with 12 bases between. Per the germline V gene, CDR1 is SEHNR and CDR2 is FQNEAQ (reference sequence). The CDR3 has 13 residues. The CDR3 sequence is CASSPDSRETQYF. The part of the CDR3 DNA that was read is TGTGCCAGCAGCCCGGACTCCCGCGAGACC. The variable domain in full, completed from reference TRBV7-9 and TRBJ2-5, reads DTGVSQNPRHKITKRGQNVTFRCDPISEHNRLYWYRQTLGQGPEFLTYFQNEAQLEKSRLLSDRFSAERPKGSFSTLEIQRTEQGDSAMYLCASSPDSRETQYFGPGTRLLVL.

On this clone itself: The DNA ends 3 residues before the CDR3 does, and the rest of the CDR3 is filled in from the germline J gene. The chain recombines TRBV19 with TRBJ2-7, with 12 positions matching TRBD2. Germline V CDR1 and CDR2: LNHDA, SQIVND (reference sequence). The V and J ends lost 5 bases and 2 bases, in that order; junction bases with no gene match: 4. This CDR3 comprises 15 residues. CDR3 DNA (partial): TGTGCCAGTAGTCCGACTAGCGGGAGTACCTACGAG. Protein product: CASSPTSGSTYE. The full CDR3 sequence reads CASSPTSGSTYEQYF.